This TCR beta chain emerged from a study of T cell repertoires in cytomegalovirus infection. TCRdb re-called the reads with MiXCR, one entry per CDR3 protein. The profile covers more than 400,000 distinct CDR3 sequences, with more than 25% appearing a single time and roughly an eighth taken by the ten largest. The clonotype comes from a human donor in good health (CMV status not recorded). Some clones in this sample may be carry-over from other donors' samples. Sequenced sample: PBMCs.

The CDR3 DNA reads as TGTGCCAGCAGTTTCCTCCTAAGGGCCCTAGCTAACTATGGCTACACCTTC. It yields the protein CASSFLLRALANYGYTF. V usage is TRBV28 and J usage is TRBJ1-2; no clear D gene. V was trimmed by 3 bases and J by 0 bases, leaving 17 bases between them. The CDR3 extends over 17 amino acids. CDR1 and CDR2 from the germline V gene are MDHEN and SYDVKM.